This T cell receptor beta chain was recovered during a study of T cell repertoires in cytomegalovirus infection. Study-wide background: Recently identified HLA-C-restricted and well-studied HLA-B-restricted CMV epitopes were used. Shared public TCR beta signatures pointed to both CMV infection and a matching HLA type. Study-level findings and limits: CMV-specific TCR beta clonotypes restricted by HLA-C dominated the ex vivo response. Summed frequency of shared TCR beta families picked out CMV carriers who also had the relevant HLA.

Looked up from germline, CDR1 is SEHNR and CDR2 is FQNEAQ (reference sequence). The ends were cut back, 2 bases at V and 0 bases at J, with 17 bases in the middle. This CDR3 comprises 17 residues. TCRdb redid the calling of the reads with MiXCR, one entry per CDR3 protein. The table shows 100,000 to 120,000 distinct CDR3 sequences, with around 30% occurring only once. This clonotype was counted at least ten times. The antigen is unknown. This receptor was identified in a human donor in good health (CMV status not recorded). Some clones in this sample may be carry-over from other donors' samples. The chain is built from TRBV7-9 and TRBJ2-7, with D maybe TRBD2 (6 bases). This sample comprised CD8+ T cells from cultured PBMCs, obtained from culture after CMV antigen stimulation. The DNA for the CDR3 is TGTGCCAGCAGCTTAATAAAAACGGAGGGGAGCTCCTACGAGCAGTACTTC. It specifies CASSLIKTEGSSYEQYF.